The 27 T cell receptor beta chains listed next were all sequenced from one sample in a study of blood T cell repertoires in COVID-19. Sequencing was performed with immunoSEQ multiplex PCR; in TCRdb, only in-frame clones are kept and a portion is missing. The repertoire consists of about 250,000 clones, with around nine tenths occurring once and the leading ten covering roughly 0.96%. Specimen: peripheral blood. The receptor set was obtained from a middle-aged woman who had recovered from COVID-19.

CDR3 sequence: CASSSSGPANEKLFF. The CDR3 coding sequence is TGCGCCAGCAGCTCCTCTGGGCCGGCTAATGAAAAACTGTTTTTT. The chain employs TRBV5-1 and TRBJ1-4; no clear D. V was trimmed by 3 bases and J by 3 bases, leaving 12 bases between them. The CDR3 has 15 residues. CDR1 and CDR2 from the germline V gene are SGHRS and YFSETQ.

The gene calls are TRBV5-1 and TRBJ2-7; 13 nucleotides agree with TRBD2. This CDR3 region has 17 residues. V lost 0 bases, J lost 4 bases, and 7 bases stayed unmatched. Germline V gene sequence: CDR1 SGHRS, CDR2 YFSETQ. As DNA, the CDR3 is TGCGCCAGCAGCTTGGGTCGAAGGACTAGCGGGAGTTACGAGCAGTACTTC. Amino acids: CASSLGRRTSGSYEQYF.

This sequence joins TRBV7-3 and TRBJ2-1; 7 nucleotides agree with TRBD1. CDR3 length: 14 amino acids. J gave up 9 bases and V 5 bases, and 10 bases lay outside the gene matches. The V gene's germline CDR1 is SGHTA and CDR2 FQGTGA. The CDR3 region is CASSPQGPDGEQFF. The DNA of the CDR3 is TGTGCCAGCAGCCCACAGGGGCCCGACGGTGAGCAGTTCTTC.

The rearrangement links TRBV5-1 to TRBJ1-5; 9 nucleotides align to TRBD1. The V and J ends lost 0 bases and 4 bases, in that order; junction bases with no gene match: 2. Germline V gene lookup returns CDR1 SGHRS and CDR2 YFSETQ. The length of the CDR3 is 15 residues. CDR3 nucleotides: TGCGCCAGCAGCTTGGTGACAGGGGGGAATCAGCCCCAGCATTTT. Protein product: CASSLVTGGNQPQHF.

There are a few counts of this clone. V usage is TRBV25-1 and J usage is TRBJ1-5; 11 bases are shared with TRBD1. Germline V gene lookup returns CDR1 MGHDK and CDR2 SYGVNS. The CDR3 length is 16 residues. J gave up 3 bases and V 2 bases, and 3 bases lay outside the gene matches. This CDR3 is CASSERDRGYNQPQHF. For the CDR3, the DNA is TGTGCCAGCAGTGAAAGGGACAGGGGGTACAATCAGCCCCAGCATTTT.

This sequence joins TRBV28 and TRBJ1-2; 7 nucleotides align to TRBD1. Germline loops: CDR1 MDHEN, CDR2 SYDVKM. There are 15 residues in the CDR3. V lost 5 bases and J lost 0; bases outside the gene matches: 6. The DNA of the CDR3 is TGTGCCAGCAGTCGCGACAGGGTTACTAACTATGGCTACACCTTC. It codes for CASSRDRVTNYGYTF.

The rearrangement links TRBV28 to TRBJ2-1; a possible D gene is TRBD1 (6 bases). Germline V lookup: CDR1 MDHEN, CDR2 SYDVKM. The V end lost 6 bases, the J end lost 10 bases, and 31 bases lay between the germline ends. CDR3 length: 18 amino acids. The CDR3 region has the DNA TGTGCCAGCAGCCCGAGGGGACGCAGAGGGGACATAAGGGTGGAGCAGTTCTTC. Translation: CASSPRGRRGDIRVEQFF.

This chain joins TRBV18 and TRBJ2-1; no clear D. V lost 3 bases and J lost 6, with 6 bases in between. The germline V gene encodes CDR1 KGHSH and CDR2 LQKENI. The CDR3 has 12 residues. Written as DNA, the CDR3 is TGTGCCAGCTCACCCATAGTCAATGAGCAGTTCTTC. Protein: CASSPIVNEQFF.

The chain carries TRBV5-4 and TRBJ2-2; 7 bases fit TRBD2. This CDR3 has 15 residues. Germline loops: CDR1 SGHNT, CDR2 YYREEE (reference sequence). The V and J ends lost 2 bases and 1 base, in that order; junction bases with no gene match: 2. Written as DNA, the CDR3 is TGTGCCAGCAGCTTTCCTAGCGGGAACACCGGGGAGCTGTTTTTT. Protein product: CASSFPSGNTGELFF.

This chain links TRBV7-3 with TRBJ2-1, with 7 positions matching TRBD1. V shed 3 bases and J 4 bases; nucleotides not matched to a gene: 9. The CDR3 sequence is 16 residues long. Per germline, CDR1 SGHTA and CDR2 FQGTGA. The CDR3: CASSFVPGQLYNEQFF. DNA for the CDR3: TGTGCCAGCAGCTTTGTTCCGGGACAGCTATACAATGAGCAGTTCTTC.

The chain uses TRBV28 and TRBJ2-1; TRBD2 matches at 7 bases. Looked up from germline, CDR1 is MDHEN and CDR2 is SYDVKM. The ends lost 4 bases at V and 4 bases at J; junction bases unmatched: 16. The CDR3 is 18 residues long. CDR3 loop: CASSSLSRTLGGYNEQFF. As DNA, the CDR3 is TGTGCCAGCAGTTCCCTCTCAAGGACTCTGGGGGGGTACAATGAGCAGTTCTTC.

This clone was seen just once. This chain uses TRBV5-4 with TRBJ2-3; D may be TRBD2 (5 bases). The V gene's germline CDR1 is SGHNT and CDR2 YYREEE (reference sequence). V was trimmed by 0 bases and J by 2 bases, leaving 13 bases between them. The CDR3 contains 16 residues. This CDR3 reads CASSLDGGLITDTQYF. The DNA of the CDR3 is TGTGCCAGCAGCTTGGACGGAGGTCTTATCACAGATACGCAGTATTTT. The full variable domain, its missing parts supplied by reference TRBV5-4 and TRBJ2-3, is ETGVTQSPTHLIKTRGQQVTLRCSSQSGHNTVSWYQQALGQGPQFIFQYYREEENGRGNFPPRFSGLQFPNYSSELNVNALELDDSALYLCASSLDGGLITDTQYFGPGTRLTVL.

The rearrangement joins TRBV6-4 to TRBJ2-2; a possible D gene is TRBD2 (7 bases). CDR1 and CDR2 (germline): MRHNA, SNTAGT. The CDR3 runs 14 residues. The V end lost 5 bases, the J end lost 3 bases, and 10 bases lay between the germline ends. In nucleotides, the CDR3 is TGTGCCAGCAGTTCGGGGGGCGACACCGGGGAGCTGTTTTTT. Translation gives CASSSGGDTGELFF.

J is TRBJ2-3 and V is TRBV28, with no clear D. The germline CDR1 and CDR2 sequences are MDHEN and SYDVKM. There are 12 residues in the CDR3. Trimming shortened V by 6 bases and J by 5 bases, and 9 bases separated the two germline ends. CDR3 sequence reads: CASSTPVDTQYF. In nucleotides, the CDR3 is TGTGCCAGCAGCACCCCGGTAGATACGCAGTATTTT. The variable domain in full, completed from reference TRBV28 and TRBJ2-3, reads DVKVTQSSRYLVKRTGEKVFLECVQDMDHENMFWYRQDPGLGLRLIYFSYDVKMKEKGDIPEGYSVSREKKERFSLILESASTNQTSMYLCASSTPVDTQYFGPGTRLTVL.

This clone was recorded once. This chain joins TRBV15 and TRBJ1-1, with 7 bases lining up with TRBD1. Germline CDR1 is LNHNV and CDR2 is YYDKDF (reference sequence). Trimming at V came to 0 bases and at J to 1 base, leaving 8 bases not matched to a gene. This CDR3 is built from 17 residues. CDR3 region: CATSRDRAGGPNTEAFF. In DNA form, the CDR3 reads TGTGCCACCAGCAGAGATCGGGCAGGGGGACCGAACACTGAAGCTTTCTTT.

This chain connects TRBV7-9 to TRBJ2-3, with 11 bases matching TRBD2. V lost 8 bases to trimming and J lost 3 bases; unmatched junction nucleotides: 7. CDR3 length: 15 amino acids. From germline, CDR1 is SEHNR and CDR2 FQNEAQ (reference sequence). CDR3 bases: TGTGCCAGCGGTCCCGGGACTAGCGGAACAGATACGCAGTATTTT. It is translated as CASGPGTSGTDTQYF.

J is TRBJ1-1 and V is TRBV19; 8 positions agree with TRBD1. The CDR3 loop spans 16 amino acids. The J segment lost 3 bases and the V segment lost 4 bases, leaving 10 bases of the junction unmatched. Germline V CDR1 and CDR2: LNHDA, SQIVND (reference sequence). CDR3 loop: CASSTLLTGGDTEAFF. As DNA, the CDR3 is TGTGCCAGTAGTACGCTACTTACAGGGGGGGACACTGAAGCTTTCTTT.

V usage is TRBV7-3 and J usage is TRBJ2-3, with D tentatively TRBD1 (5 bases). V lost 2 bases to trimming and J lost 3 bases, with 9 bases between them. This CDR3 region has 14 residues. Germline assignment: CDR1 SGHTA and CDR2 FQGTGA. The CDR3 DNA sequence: TGTGCCAGCAGCTTAGGGCAGGGAACAGATACGCAGTATTTT. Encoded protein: CASSLGQGTDTQYF. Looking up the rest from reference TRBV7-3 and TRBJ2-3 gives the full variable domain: GAGVSQTPSNKVTEKGKYVELRCDPISGHTALYWYRQSLGQGPEFLIYFQGTGAADDSGLPNDRFFAVRPEGSVSTLKIQRTERGDSAVYLCASSLGQGTDTQYFGPGTRLTVL.

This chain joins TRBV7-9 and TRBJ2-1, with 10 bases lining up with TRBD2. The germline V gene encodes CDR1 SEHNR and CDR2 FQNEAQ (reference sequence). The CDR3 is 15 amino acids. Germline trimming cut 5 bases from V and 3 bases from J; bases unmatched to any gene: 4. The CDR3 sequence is CASSDRLAGYNEQFF. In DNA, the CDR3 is TGTGCCAGCAGCGACCGACTAGCGGGCTACAATGAGCAGTTCTTC.

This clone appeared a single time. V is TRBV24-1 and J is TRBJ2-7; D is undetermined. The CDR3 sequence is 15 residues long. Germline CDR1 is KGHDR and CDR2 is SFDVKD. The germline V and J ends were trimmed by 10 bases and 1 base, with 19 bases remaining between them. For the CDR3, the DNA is TGTGCCACGCCCCCCCGAGCGAGACTGTCCTACGAGCAGTACTTC. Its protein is CATPPRARLSYEQYF.

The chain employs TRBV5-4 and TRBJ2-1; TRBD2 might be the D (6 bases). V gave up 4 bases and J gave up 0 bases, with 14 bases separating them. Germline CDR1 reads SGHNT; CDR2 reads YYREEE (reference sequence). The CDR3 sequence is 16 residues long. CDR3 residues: CASSNLAVSSYNEQFF. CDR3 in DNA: TGTGCCAGCAGCAACTTAGCGGTAAGCTCCTACAATGAGCAGTTCTTC.

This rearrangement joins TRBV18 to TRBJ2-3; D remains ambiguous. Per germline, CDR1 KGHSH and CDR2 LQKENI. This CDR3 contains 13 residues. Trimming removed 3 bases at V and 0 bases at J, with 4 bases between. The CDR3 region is CASSPASTDTQYF. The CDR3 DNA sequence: TGTGCCAGCTCACCGGCTAGCACAGATACGCAGTATTTT.

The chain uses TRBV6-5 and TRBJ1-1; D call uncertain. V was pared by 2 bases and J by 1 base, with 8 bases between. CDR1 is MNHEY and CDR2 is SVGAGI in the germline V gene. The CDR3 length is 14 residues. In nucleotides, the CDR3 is TGTGCCAGCAGTTACCGGCCAGGGAACACTGAAGCTTTCTTT. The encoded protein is CASSYRPGNTEAFF.

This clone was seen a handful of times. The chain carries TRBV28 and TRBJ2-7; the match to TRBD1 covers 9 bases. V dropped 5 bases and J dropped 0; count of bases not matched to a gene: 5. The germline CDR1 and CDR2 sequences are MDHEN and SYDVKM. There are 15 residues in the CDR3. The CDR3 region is CASSRPGQGSYEQYF. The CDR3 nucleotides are TGTGCCAGCAGTCGCCCGGGACAGGGCTCCTACGAGCAGTACTTC.

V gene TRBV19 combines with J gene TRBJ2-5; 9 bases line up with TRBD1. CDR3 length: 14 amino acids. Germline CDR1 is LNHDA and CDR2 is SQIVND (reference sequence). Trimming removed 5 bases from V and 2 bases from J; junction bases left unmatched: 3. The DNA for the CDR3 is TGTGCCAGTAGTTTACAGGGGGCACAAGAGACCCAGTACTTC. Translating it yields CASSLQGAQETQYF.

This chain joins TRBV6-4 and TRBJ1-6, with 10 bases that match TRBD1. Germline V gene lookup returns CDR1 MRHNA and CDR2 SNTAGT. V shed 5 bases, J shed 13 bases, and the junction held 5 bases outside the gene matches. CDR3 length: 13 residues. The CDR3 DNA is TGTGCCAGCAGTCGGGACAGGGGTTCCCCCCTCCACTTT. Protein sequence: CASSRDRGSPLHF.

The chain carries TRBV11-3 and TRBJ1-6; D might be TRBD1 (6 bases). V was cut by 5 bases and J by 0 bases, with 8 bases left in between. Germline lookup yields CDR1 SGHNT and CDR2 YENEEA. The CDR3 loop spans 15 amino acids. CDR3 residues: CASSDRSSYNSPLHF. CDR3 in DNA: TGTGCCAGCAGCGACAGGAGCTCCTATAATTCACCCCTCCACTTT. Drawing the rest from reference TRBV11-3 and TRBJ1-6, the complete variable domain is EAGVVQSPRYKIIEKKQPVAFWCNPISGHNTLYWYLQNLGQGPELLIRYENEEAVDDSQLPKDRFSAERLKGVDSTLKIQPAELGDSAVYLCASSDRSSYNSPLHFGNGTRLTVT.